Shown below are 22 T cell receptor beta chains from a single sample sequenced in a study of blood T cells in healthy people across ages. Together with a sample-barcoded 5' primer, a J-beta primer mix was included in a second PCR lasting roughly 6 to 12 cycles. TCRdb re-analysed the 5' RACE reads in MiXCR, keeping a single row per CDR3 protein. This sample carries about 1.8 million distinct CDR3 sequences, around 50% of them seen once, and the ten largest clones take 2.1%. The source material was blood. These receptor sequences come from a woman aged 40 to 50 in good health.

This clonotype came up a few times. J is TRBJ2-5 and V is TRBV5-1; D tentatively reads TRBD1 or TRBD2 (5 bases each). The CDR3 loop spans 17 amino acids. The germline CDR1 and CDR2 sequences are SGHRS and YFSETQ. The germline V and J ends were trimmed by 0 bases and 5 bases, with 20 bases remaining between them. This chain's CDR3 is CASSLGYRGQGEETQYF. DNA for the CDR3: TGCGCCAGCAGCTTGGGCTACAGAGGGCAGGGAGAGGAGACCCAGTACTTC.

This clonotype has just one count. The chain is built from TRBV5-1 and TRBJ1-2; 7 bases agree with TRBD1. J gave up 6 bases and V 3 bases, and 11 bases lay outside the gene matches. The CDR3 totals 15 residues. Germline CDR1 is SGHRS and CDR2 is YFSETQ. CDR3 sequence (DNA): TGCGCCAGCAGCTCGCAGGGACAGCCAATTCATGGCTACACCTTC. Its translation is CASSSQGQPIHGYTF.

The J gene is TRBJ2-7, the V gene TRBV20-1; D unclear. Germline loops: CDR1 DFQATT, CDR2 SNEGSKA (reference sequence). This CDR3 spans 11 amino acids. The V end lost 4 bases, the J end lost 3 bases, and 7 bases lay between the germline ends. In nucleotides, the CDR3 is TGCAGTGCTACTGACTTCTACGAGCAGTACTTC. This sequence encodes CSATDFYEQYF.

The V and J genes are TRBV5-6 and TRBJ2-4; the D gene could be TRBD1 or TRBD2 (6 bases each). The last part of the DNA fits TRBJ2-7 better; the J call may be wrong. This CDR3 contains 16 residues. Per the germline V gene, CDR1 is SGHDT and CDR2 is YYEEEE. The CDR3, as DNA: TGTGCCAGCAGCTTGAGGTCGGGGGCCGACACCTACGAGCAGTACTTC. This encodes CASSLRSGADTYEQYF.

V usage is TRBV7-2 and J usage is TRBJ1-5; tentatively, D is TRBD1 (5 bases). The CDR3 extends over 16 amino acids. Looked up from germline, CDR1 is SGHTA and CDR2 is FQGNSA. Trimming took 1 base from V and 4 from J, leaving 14 bases between them. This CDR3 is CASSLEGSGWNQPQHF. The CDR3 region has the DNA TGTGCCAGCAGCTTAGAAGGTTCAGGGTGGAATCAGCCCCAGCATTTT.

This clonotype was seen a few times. V usage is TRBV5-5 and J usage is TRBJ1-2; 9 bases fit TRBD1. Germline V gene sequence: CDR1 SGHKS, CDR2 YYEKEE (reference sequence). The CDR3 consists of 17 residues. The ends lost 0 bases at V and 7 bases at J; junction bases unmatched: 13. CDR3 amino acids: CASSLAPGTGISSGYTF. CDR3 nucleotide sequence: TGTGCCAGCAGCTTGGCTCCAGGGACAGGGATTTCCTCTGGCTACACCTTC. The full variable domain, with the rest looked up from reference TRBV5-5 and TRBJ1-2, is DAGVTQSPTHLIKTRGQQVTLRCSPISGHKSVSWYQQVLGQGPQFIFQYYEKEERGRGNFPDRFSARQFPNYSSELNVNALLLGDSALYLCASSLAPGTGISSGYTFGSGTRLTVV.

This chain joins TRBV2 and TRBJ1-4; possibly TRBD1 for D (6 bases). CDR3 length equals 15 residues. The V and J ends lost 1 base and 3 bases respectively, with 9 bases between them. CDR1 and CDR2 (germline): SNHLY, FYNNEI. This CDR3 is CASSEGRGANEKLFF. CDR3 sequence (DNA): TGTGCCAGCAGTGAAGGCAGGGGAGCTAATGAAAAACTGTTTTTT.

On this clonotype itself: At one end the junction does not follow the germline gene, possibly because of a read error. The chain carries TRBV7-2 and TRBJ2-3; D perhaps matches TRBD1 (5 bases). Looked up from germline, CDR1 is SGHTA and CDR2 is FQGNSA. The CDR3 is 14 amino acids. This chain's CDR3 is CASGRQSSTATQYF. The CDR3 DNA reads as TGTGCCAGCGGGCGACAGTCCAGCACAGCTACGCAGTATTTT. Together with reference TRBV7-2 and TRBJ2-3, the CDR3 gives the full variable domain: GAGVSQSPSNKVTEKGKDVELRCDPISGHTALYWYRQSLGQGLEFLIYFQGNSAPDKSGLPSDRFSAERTGGSVSTLTIQRTQQEDSAVYLCASGRQSSTATQYFGPGTRLTVL.

The V and J genes are TRBV20-1 and TRBJ2-1; D might be TRBD2 (6 bases). Trimming removed 5 bases from V and 7 bases from J, with 18 bases in between. Germline-derived CDR1 and CDR2 are DFQATT and SNEGSKA (reference sequence). This CDR3 contains 14 residues. In DNA form, the CDR3 reads TGCAGTGCTCGATTTGGTAGCGGCGGTAATGAGCAGTTCTTC. Residues: CSARFGSGGNEQFF.

This chain connects TRBV27 to TRBJ1-5; a possible D gene is TRBD1 (5 bases). V lost 6 bases and J lost 4, with 16 bases in between. This CDR3 has 15 residues. Germline CDR1 MNHEY, CDR2 SMNVEV (reference sequence). CDR3 sequence: CASRKGTLQNQPQHF. The CDR3 DNA follows: TGTGCCAGCAGGAAGGGGACCTTACAAAATCAGCCCCAGCATTTT.

This rearrangement joins TRBV9 to TRBJ1-4, with 7 bases lining up with TRBD1. The J segment lost 3 bases and the V segment lost 3 bases, leaving 8 bases of the junction unmatched. Germline V gives CDR1 SGDLS, CDR2 YYNGEE. There are 16 residues in the CDR3. The CDR3 loop is CASSAKPTGPNEKLFF. The CDR3, as DNA: TGTGCCAGCAGCGCCAAGCCGACAGGGCCTAATGAAAAACTGTTTTTT.

The sample holds a few counts of this clonotype. The chain links TRBV20-1 to TRBJ2-5, with D possibly TRBD1 on 6 matching bases. CDR1 DFQATT and CDR2 SNEGSKA come from the germline V gene (reference sequence). Trimming took off 5 bases at V and 3 bases at J, with 16 bases between the two ends. The CDR3 is 14 amino acids. CDR3 in DNA: TGCAGTGCTCCCGAGCAGGGGCGAAAAGAGACCCAGTACTTC. Translating it yields CSAPEQGRKETQYF.

This chain uses TRBV4-3 with TRBJ1-5, with D uncertain. V was cut by 0 bases and J by 10 bases, with 10 bases left in between. The CDR3 is 13 amino acids. Germline CDR1 reads LGHNA; CDR2 reads YSLEER. The CDR3 protein is CASSQDNTLPQHF. As DNA, the CDR3 is TGCGCCAGCAGCCAAGATAACACTCTACCCCAGCATTTT.

This chain links TRBV28 with TRBJ2-3; 8 bases map to TRBD2. Losses at the gene ends were 3 bases for V and 7 bases for J; bases not matched to a gene: 9. Germline values: CDR1 MDHEN, CDR2 SYDVKM. There are 15 residues in the CDR3. The CDR3 DNA sequence: TGTGCCAGCAGTTTTACGGGGGGGCTGATGCATACGCAGTATTTT. Residues: CASSFTGGLMHTQYF.

V and J are TRBV4-2 and TRBJ2-5, with TRBD2 matching 7 bases. V lost 3 bases, J lost 1 base, and 11 bases stayed unmatched. The CDR3 totals 17 residues. Germline CDR1 is LGHNA and CDR2 is YNFKEQ. The CDR3, as DNA: TGTGCCAGCAGCCAGGTATCAGGCGGGAGCTCCCAAGAGACCCAGTACTTC. Its translation is CASSQVSGGSSQETQYF.

This clonotype showed up just a few times. This chain uses TRBV13 with TRBJ1-6; D call uncertain. CDR1 PRHDT and CDR2 FYEKMQ come from the germline V gene (reference sequence). CDR3 size: 15 residues. Trimming left V 3 bases short and J 7 bases short, with 13 bases between. DNA of the CDR3: TGTGCCAGCAGCTTTGCCGGATTACAGAATTCACCCCTCCACTTT. Encoded protein: CASSFAGLQNSPLHF.

This clonotype was seen only once. The V call is TRBV20-1, the J call TRBJ2-7; D is undetermined. From germline, CDR1 is DFQATT and CDR2 SNEGSKA (reference sequence). The V and J ends lost 1 base and 3 bases respectively, with 10 bases between them. The CDR3 length is 13 residues. The CDR3 DNA is TGCAGTGCTAGAGTGGTACCCTTCTACGAGCAGTACTTC. Its translation is CSARVVPFYEQYF.

The chain carries TRBV5-1 and TRBJ2-1, with 9 bases lining up with TRBD1. The J call may be faulty, since TRBJ2-7 better matches the DNA end. Germline CDR1 and CDR2: SGHRS and YFSETQ. This CDR3 has 15 residues. CDR3 sequence: CASSTGTGRGNEQYF. CDR3 bases: TGCGCCAGCAGCACCGGGACAGGGCGAGGCAATGAGCAGTACTTC.

The chain joins TRBV6-2 or TRBV6-3 to TRBJ1-6; D not resolved. The V gene's germline CDR1 is MNHEY and CDR2 SVGEGT. Trimming stripped 4 bases from V and 7 bases from J, with 8 bases between. The CDR3 is 13 amino acids. CDR3 residues: CASSSQTNSPLHF. In DNA, the CDR3 is TGTGCCAGCAGTTCCCAGACAAATTCACCCCTCCACTTT.

The chain employs TRBV20-1 and TRBJ2-5, with 9 bases fitting TRBD1. Germline CDR1 and CDR2: DFQATT and SNEGSKA (reference sequence). V gave up 2 bases and J gave up 5 bases; unmatched junction bases: 3. The CDR3 sequence is 13 residues long. CDR3 residues: CSARRTGDETQYF. The DNA of the CDR3 is TGCAGTGCTAGAAGGACAGGGGATGAGACCCAGTACTTC.

The V call is TRBV11-2, the J call TRBJ1-4; D unclear. Germline CDR1 is SGHAT and CDR2 is FQNNGV. V lost 2 bases and J lost 0, with 7 bases in between. This CDR3 is built from 15 residues. The CDR3 bases are TGTGCCAGCAGCTTAAGGCAGCCAACTAATGAAAAACTGTTTTTT. Encoded protein: CASSLRQPTNEKLFF.

This sequence joins TRBV2 and TRBJ2-7; 10 bases fit TRBD1. This CDR3 is built from 15 residues. Germline assignment: CDR1 SNHLY and CDR2 FYNNEI. With 7 bases clipped from V and 0 bases from J, the junction kept 6 bases outside the gene matches. The CDR3: CASKPGQGRSYEQYF. Here the CDR3 DNA reads TGTGCCAGCAAGCCGGGACAGGGGCGCTCCTACGAGCAGTACTTC.